The sequence of this T cell receptor beta chain was determined in a study of cytomegalovirus exposure and HLA in healthy donors. Study at large: Within an early data release were roughly 90 million unique TCRs drawn from HLA-typed donors. Findings and caveats of the study: Accurate prediction of HLA-A and HLA-B alleles (for most subjects) was reportedly achieved from TCR beta sequences.

In this sample, this clone turned up a few times. Its antigen is still unknown. Sequence at one end of the junction differs from germline and may be a read error. Primers included in the PCR were 60 Vbeta and 13 Jbeta primers. Data came from immunoSEQ multiplex PCR; TCRdb stores just in-frame clones and leaves some out. The table shows about 170,000 clones, with 73% occurring only once. The CDR3 consists of 14 residues. From germline, CDR1 is SEHNR and CDR2 FQNEAQ (reference sequence). Material for sequencing was PBMCs. The V and J genes are TRBV7-9 and TRBJ1-1; D remains ambiguous. This clonotype was obtained from a woman aged 18-35 years in good health and CMV-seropositive. DNA of the CDR3: TGTTCCAGCAGCTTCGACGGGTTGAACACTGAAGCTTTCTTT. This encodes CSSSFDGLNTEAFF.